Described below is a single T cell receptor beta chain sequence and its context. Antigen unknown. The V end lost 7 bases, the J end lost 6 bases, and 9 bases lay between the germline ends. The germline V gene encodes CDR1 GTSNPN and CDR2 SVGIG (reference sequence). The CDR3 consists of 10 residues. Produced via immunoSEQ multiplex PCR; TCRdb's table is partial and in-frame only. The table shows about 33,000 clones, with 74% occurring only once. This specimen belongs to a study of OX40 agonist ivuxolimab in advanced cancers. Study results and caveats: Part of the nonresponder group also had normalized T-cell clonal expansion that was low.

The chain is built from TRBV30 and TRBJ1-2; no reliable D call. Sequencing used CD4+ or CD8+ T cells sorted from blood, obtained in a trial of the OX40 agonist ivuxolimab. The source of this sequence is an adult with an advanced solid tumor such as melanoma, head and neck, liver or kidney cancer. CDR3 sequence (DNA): TGTGCCTTATGGACGAATGGCTACACCTTC. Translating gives CALWTNGYTF.